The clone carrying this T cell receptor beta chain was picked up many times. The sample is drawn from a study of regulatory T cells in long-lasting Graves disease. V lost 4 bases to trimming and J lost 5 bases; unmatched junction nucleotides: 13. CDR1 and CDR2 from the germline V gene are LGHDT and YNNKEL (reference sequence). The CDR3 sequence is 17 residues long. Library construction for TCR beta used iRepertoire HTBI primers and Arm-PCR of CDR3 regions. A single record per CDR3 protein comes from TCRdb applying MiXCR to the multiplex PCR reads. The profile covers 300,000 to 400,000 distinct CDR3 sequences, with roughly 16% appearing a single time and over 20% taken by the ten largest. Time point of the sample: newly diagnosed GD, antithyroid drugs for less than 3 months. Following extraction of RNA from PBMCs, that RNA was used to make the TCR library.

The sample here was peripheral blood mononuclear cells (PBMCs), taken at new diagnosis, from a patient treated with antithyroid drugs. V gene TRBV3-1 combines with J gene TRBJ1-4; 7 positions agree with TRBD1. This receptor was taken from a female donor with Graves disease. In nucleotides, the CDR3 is TGTGCCAGCAGCCCCTCCTCTAGGAGACAGGGAAATGAAAAACTGTTTTTT. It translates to CASSPSSRRQGNEKLFF.